The clone carrying this T cell receptor beta chain was picked up one time. Its antigen is not identified. Clones were read by immunoSEQ multiplex PCR, and TCRdb kept only the in-frame ones, dropping some. The sample gives roughly 150,000 clones, 90% of which show up once; approximately 6.2% is in the top ten. The data originate from a study of T cell responses to AZD1222 COVID-19 vaccine. Overall study results and limits: Breadth and depth of Spike-specific TCRs rose after two AZD1222 doses.

Germline V gene data show CDR1 as KGHDR and CDR2 as SFDVKD. J was trimmed by 1 base and V by 4 bases; bases with no gene match: 5. The CDR3 loop spans 15 amino acids. The sequences come from peripheral blood, collected 28 days after the second AZD1222 dose. The rearrangement joins TRBV24-1 to TRBJ2-7; TRBD1 matches at 8 bases. The clonotype comes from an adult who received the AZD1222 COVID-19 vaccine. This CDR3 is CATSETTGVSYEQYF. The CDR3 region has the DNA TGTGCCACCAGTGAGACGACAGGGGTATCCTACGAGCAGTACTTC.